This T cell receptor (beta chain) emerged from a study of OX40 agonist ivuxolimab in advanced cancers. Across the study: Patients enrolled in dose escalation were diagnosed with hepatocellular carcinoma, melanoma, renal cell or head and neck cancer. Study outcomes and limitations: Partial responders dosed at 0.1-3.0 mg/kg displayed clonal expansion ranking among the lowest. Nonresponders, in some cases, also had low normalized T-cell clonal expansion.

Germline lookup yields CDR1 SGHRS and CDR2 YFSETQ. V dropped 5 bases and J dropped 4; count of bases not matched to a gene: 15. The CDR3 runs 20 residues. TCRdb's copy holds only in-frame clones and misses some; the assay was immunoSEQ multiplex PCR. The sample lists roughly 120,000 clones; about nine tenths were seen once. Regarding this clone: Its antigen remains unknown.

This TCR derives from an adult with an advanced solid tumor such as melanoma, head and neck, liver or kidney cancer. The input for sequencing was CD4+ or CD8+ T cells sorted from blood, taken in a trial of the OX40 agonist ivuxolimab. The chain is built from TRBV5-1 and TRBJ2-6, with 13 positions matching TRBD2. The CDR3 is CASSLSYGLAGATGANVLTF. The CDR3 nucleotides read TGCGCCAGCAGTTTATCGTACGGACTAGCGGGAGCGACGGGGGCCAACGTCCTGACTTTC.